A single sample gave rise to the 31 T cell receptor beta chains below, sequenced in a study of cytomegalovirus exposure and HLA in healthy donors (dated by TCRdb to between 2016 and 2019). The library was produced with the immunoSEQ multiplex PCR assay. As stored in TCRdb, this immuneACCESS dataset retains in-frame rearrangements with V and J assigned. A fraction of the clones does not appear; measured against another copy, unresolved V genes explain less than half of the discrepancy, and the remainder lacks a known reason. Recorded for this sample are about 49,000 clones; about 91% of them occurred a single time. Clones ranked in the top ten supply more than 1.4% of the sample. Sample: PBMCs. Receptors were obtained from a man between 18 and 35 years old in good health and CMV-seronegative.

The CDR3 sequence is CASSESTGFLDTIYF. The CDR3 coding sequence is TGTGCCAGCAGTGAATCTACGGGGTTTTTAGACACCATATATTTT. This sequence joins TRBV6-1 and TRBJ1-3, with D unresolved. The CDR3 loop spans 15 amino acids. V was trimmed by 2 bases and J by 8 bases, leaving 16 bases between them. CDR1 is MNHNS, CDR2 SASEGT, per germline.

The V and J genes are TRBV6-1 and TRBJ2-6; 10 bases agree with TRBD1. Trimming removed 2 bases from V and 0 bases from J; junction bases left unmatched: 4. From germline, CDR1 is MNHNS and CDR2 SASEGT. The length of the CDR3 is 18 residues. CDR3 DNA sequence: TGTGCCAGCAGTGAACAGGGGACAGGGGCCTCTGGGGCCAACGTCCTGACTTTC. Its translation: CASSEQGTGASGANVLTF.

Only one count was recorded for this clone. The chain carries TRBV5-1 and TRBJ2-1, with TRBD2 matching 9 bases. Germline lookup yields CDR1 SGHRS and CDR2 YFSETQ. The CDR3 extends over 16 amino acids. Trimming cost V 5 bases and J 7 bases; bases outside gene matches: 13. CDR3 amino acids: CASSRVAGDQTNEQFF. Here the CDR3 DNA reads TGCGCCAGCAGTCGGGTAGCGGGAGACCAAACAAATGAGCAGTTCTTC.

The chain is built from TRBV5-1 and TRBJ2-7; TRBD1 aligns across 7 bases. The CDR3 contains 18 residues. The germline CDR1 and CDR2 sequences are SGHRS and YFSETQ. V shed 3 bases, J shed 1 base, and the junction held 16 bases outside the gene matches. CDR3 residues: CASSWDSANPLSSYEQYF. The CDR3 coding sequence is TGCGCCAGCAGCTGGGACAGCGCCAATCCCCTATCGTCCTACGAGCAGTACTTC. Complete variable domain (other parts from reference TRBV5-1 and TRBJ2-7): KAGVTQTPRYLIKTRGQQVTLSCSPISGHRSVSWYQQTPGQGLQFLFEYFSETQRNKGNFPGRFSGRQFSNSRSEMNVSTLELGDSALYLCASSWDSANPLSSYEQYFGPGTRLTVT.

This clone was counted a single time. The chain combines TRBV21-1 with TRBJ2-6; TRBD1 is the table's D call, not checked against the DNA. TRBV21-1 constitutes a pseudogene. The CDR3 runs to 18 residues. As DNA, the CDR3 is TGTGCCAGCTTACAGACAGGCAGGTATTCCTCTGGGGCCAACGTCCTGACTTTC. Amino acid sequence: CASLQTGRYSSGANVLTF.

This chain joins TRBV5-1 and TRBJ2-7; possible D gene TRBD1, 6 bases. Germline V lookup: CDR1 SGHRS, CDR2 YFSETQ. CDR3 size: 16 residues. The germline V and J ends were trimmed by 5 bases and 0 bases, with 18 bases remaining between them. This CDR3 reads CASSNSGAAGSYEQYF. In DNA, the CDR3 is TGCGCCAGCAGTAACTCAGGGGCCGCGGGCTCCTACGAGCAGTACTTC.

The gene calls are TRBV5-1 and TRBJ1-3; 7 nucleotides agree with TRBD1. V lost 3 bases to trimming and J lost 4 bases; unmatched junction nucleotides: 7. The CDR3 has 15 amino acids. Germline V lookup: CDR1 SGHRS, CDR2 YFSETQ. Here the CDR3 reads CASSSTGADGNTIYF. In DNA form, the CDR3 reads TGCGCCAGCAGCTCCACAGGGGCTGACGGAAACACCATATATTTT.

The rearrangement joins TRBV10-3 to TRBJ2-5; TRBD1 matches 7 bases. The V segment lost 2 bases and the J segment 3 bases; nucleotides outside the gene matches: 3. CDR1 is ENHRY and CDR2 is SYGVKD in the germline V gene. The CDR3 extends over 14 amino acids. CDR3 loop: CAISETGTEETQYF. CDR3 bases: TGTGCCATCAGTGAGACCGGGACAGAAGAGACCCAGTACTTC.

The chain employs TRBV9 and TRBJ2-7, with TRBD2 matching over 11 bases. Germline V gives CDR1 SGDLS, CDR2 YYNGEE. Trimming cost V 3 bases and J 4 bases; bases outside gene matches: 6. The CDR3 extends over 15 amino acids. The CDR3 here is CASSASGTSGYEQYF. CDR3 nucleotides: TGTGCCAGCAGCGCATCCGGGACTAGCGGTTACGAGCAGTACTTC.

The rearrangement joins TRBV7-2 to TRBJ2-3; no clear D. V was clipped by 3 bases and J by 6 bases, with 7 bases between them. This CDR3 has 12 residues. The germline V gene has CDR1 SGHTA and CDR2 FQGNSA. The CDR3 loop reads CASSFWADTQYF. The CDR3 bases are TGTGCCAGCAGCTTTTGGGCGGATACGCAGTATTTT.

A single count supports this clone. V and J are TRBV27 and TRBJ1-3, with D hard to call. The germline V gene encodes CDR1 MNHEY and CDR2 SMNVEV (reference sequence). V lost 5 bases to trimming and J lost 0 bases, with 14 bases between them. This CDR3 spans 16 amino acids. The CDR3 reads CASSISSGLSGNTIYF. The CDR3 bases are TGTGCCAGCAGTATCTCTTCAGGCCTCTCTGGAAACACCATATATTTT.

Regarding this clone: Other DNA sequences in this sample translate to the same CDR3. V gene TRBV7-9 combines with J gene TRBJ2-7; the D gene is possibly TRBD2 (5 bases). The CDR3 runs 15 residues. Germline V gene data show CDR1 as SEHNR and CDR2 as FQNEAQ (reference sequence). V gave up 4 bases and J gave up 2 bases, with 15 bases separating them. CDR3 coding DNA: TGTGCCAGCAGCTCCCCCGGCGGGCGTCCCTACGAGCAGTACTTC. Protein product: CASSSPGGRPYEQYF.

The chain uses TRBV11-2 and TRBJ2-5; no clear D. The V and J ends lost 2 bases and 2 bases respectively, with 9 bases between them. Germline V CDR1 and CDR2: SGHAT, FQNNGV. This CDR3 has 14 amino acids. The CDR3, as DNA: TGTGCCAGCAGCTTAAGGCGGCAACAAGAGACCCAGTACTTC. Protein: CASSLRRQQETQYF. Complete variable domain (other parts from reference TRBV11-2 and TRBJ2-5): EAGVAQSPRYKIIEKRQSVAFWCNPISGHATLYWYQQILGQGPKLLIQFQNNGVVDDSQLPKDRFSAERLKGVDSTLKIQPAKLEDSAVYLCASSLRRQQETQYFGPGTRLLVL.

The chain joins TRBV27 to TRBJ2-7, with 9 positions matching TRBD1. The V gene's germline CDR1 is MNHEY and CDR2 SMNVEV (reference sequence). With 6 bases clipped from V and 3 bases from J, the junction kept 18 bases outside the gene matches. The CDR3 loop spans 18 amino acids. The CDR3 coding sequence is TGTGCCAGCAGCCGGGACAGGGACACTAAGTGGGGAAACTACGAGCAGTACTTC. Amino acids: CASSRDRDTKWGNYEQYF.

The chain employs TRBV14 and TRBJ2-3; 7 bases align to TRBD2. V shed 2 bases, J shed 2 bases, and the junction held 10 bases outside the gene matches. The CDR3 covers 17 residues. Germline loops: CDR1 SGHDN, CDR2 FVKESK. The chain's CDR3 is CASSQSFARELTDTQYF. For the CDR3, the DNA is TGTGCCAGCAGCCAAAGTTTCGCGCGGGAGCTCACAGATACGCAGTATTTT.

The V call is TRBV5-1, the J call TRBJ2-2; 9 positions match TRBD2. The CDR3 contains 16 residues. V gave up 6 bases and J gave up 0 bases; unmatched junction bases: 6. Germline V gene sequence: CDR1 SGHRS, CDR2 YFSETQ. The CDR3 sequence is CASNPRLAANTGELFF. CDR3 DNA: TGCGCCAGCAATCCGAGACTAGCGGCGAACACCGGGGAGCTGTTTTTT. The whole variable domain, remainder taken from reference TRBV5-1 and TRBJ2-2, is KAGVTQTPRYLIKTRGQQVTLSCSPISGHRSVSWYQQTPGQGLQFLFEYFSETQRNKGNFPGRFSGRQFSNSRSEMNVSTLELGDSALYLCASNPRLAANTGELFFGEGSRLTVL.

This chain connects TRBV28 to TRBJ2-7, with a tentative D call TRBD2 (6 bases). V gave up 5 bases and J gave up 6 bases, with 17 bases separating them. This CDR3 contains 14 residues. In germline, CDR1 is MDHEN, CDR2 SYDVKM. CDR3 region: CASSARREVGEQYF. The CDR3 DNA follows: TGTGCCAGCAGTGCGCGTAGGGAGGTGGGCGAGCAGTACTTC.

V is TRBV2 and J is TRBJ2-1; a possible D gene is TRBD2 (6 bases). The ends were cut back, 1 base at V and 3 bases at J, with 10 bases in the middle. CDR3 length equals 15 residues. The germline gives CDR1 SNHLY, CDR2 FYNNEI. CDR3 amino acids: CASSEEGLDYNEQFF. The CDR3 bases are TGTGCCAGCAGTGAAGAGGGACTGGACTACAATGAGCAGTTCTTC.

This chain uses TRBV28 with TRBJ1-1; TRBD1 matches 8 bases. There are 13 residues in the CDR3. V shed 5 bases and J 4 bases; nucleotides not matched to a gene: 3. Germline V gene lookup returns CDR1 MDHEN and CDR2 SYDVKM. CDR3 region: CASSQQGGTEAFF. In nucleotides, the CDR3 is TGTGCCAGCAGTCAACAGGGGGGCACTGAAGCTTTCTTT. The variable domain in full, with the rest retrieved from reference TRBV28 and TRBJ1-1, is DVKVTQSSRYLVKRTGEKVFLECVQDMDHENMFWYRQDPGLGLRLIYFSYDVKMKEKGDIPEGYSVSREKKERFSLILESASTNQTSMYLCASSQQGGTEAFFGQGTRLTVV.

The chain employs TRBV5-1 and TRBJ1-1; D uncertain. Germline V CDR1 and CDR2: SGHRS, YFSETQ. The CDR3 length is 18 residues. The V end lost 7 bases, the J end lost 1 base, and 26 bases lay between the germline ends. The CDR3 region is CASRPRMGSTGENTEAFF. The CDR3, as DNA: TGCGCCAGCCGACCTCGTATGGGGTCGACGGGAGAGAACACTGAAGCTTTCTTT.

V gene TRBV5-1 combines with J gene TRBJ2-5, with 11 bases matching TRBD2. Germline-derived CDR1 and CDR2 are SGHRS and YFSETQ. The CDR3 runs to 17 residues. J gave up 0 bases and V 1 base, and 5 bases lay outside the gene matches. The CDR3 nucleotides are TGCGCCAGCAGCTTGAACCCGGGACTAGCGGACCAAGAGACCCAGTACTTC. Amino acid sequence: CASSLNPGLADQETQYF.

About this clone: Other DNA sequences in this sample translate to the same CDR3. The DNA for the CDR3 is TGCGCCAGCAGCTTGGGGGGGGACACCGGGGAGCTGTTTTTT. This sequence encodes CASSLGGDTGELFF. The chain uses TRBV5-1 and TRBJ2-2; D might be TRBD2 (6 bases). V lost 0 bases and J 3 bases, leaving 6 bases between the germline ends. CDR1 SGHRS and CDR2 YFSETQ come from the germline V gene. CDR3 length: 14 residues.

V usage is TRBV20-1 and J usage is TRBJ2-5, with D maybe TRBD2 (7 bases). The CDR3 sequence is 11 residues long. CDR1 and CDR2 (germline): DFQATT, SNEGSKA (reference sequence). Trimming cost V 6 bases and J 6 bases, with 11 bases left between them. DNA of the CDR3: TGCAGTGCGGCGGGGGCACAGACCCAGTACTTC. Translating gives CSAAGAQTQYF.

The chain has TRBV28 and TRBJ1-2, with 10 positions matching TRBD1. CDR3 size: 14 residues. After removal of 3 bases from V and 7 bases from J, the junction contained 5 bases not matched to a gene. Germline V gene sequence: CDR1 MDHEN, CDR2 SYDVKM. The CDR3 bases are TGTGCCAGCAGTTTCCTGGGACAGGGGCCTGGCTACACCTTC. It codes for CASSFLGQGPGYTF.

This chain joins TRBV5-1 and TRBJ2-1; 7 nucleotides agree with TRBD1. The germline gives CDR1 SGHRS, CDR2 YFSETQ. The CDR3 sequence is 16 residues long. V shed 3 bases and J 0 bases; nucleotides not matched to a gene: 6. The CDR3 sequence: CASSWTGTASYNEQFF. CDR3 coding DNA: TGCGCCAGCAGCTGGACCGGGACAGCCTCCTACAATGAGCAGTTCTTC.

This clone was seen only once. The V call is TRBV11-3, the J call TRBJ2-3; 12 nucleotides line up with TRBD1. Germline V CDR1 and CDR2: SGHNT, YENEEA. The ends lost 1 base at V and 2 bases at J; junction bases unmatched: 4. The CDR3 totals 17 residues. This CDR3 reads CASSLVGDRGPTDTQYF. In nucleotides, the CDR3 is TGTGCCAGCAGCTTAGTGGGGGACAGGGGGCCCACAGATACGCAGTATTTT.

This clone was recorded once. V is TRBV13 and J is TRBJ2-7; 9 bases fit TRBD2. Germline CDR1 PRHDT, CDR2 FYEKMQ (reference sequence). J gave up 7 bases and V 2 bases, and 9 bases lay outside the gene matches. The length of the CDR3 is 15 residues. This chain's CDR3 is CASSLSLAGVREQYF. The CDR3, as DNA: TGTGCCAGCAGCTTAAGCTTAGCGGGGGTAAGAGAGCAGTACTTC.

V gene TRBV7-2 combines with J gene TRBJ2-3, with D tentatively TRBD2 (6 bases). Germline lookup yields CDR1 SGHTA and CDR2 FQGNSA. Trimming took 1 base from V and 1 from J, leaving 9 bases between them. The CDR3 is 15 amino acids. Here the CDR3 reads CASSLDPGGTDTQYF. CDR3 nucleotides: TGTGCCAGCAGCTTAGATCCGGGAGGCACAGATACGCAGTATTTT.

The chain has TRBV5-5 and TRBJ2-5, with D unresolved. Germline CDR1 SGHKS, CDR2 YYEKEE (reference sequence). The CDR3 spans 13 residues. V dropped 3 bases and J dropped 5 bases, with 11 bases sitting between them. Here the CDR3 reads CASSSFGSETQYF. CDR3 DNA: TGTGCCAGCAGCTCCTTCGGTTCTGAGACCCAGTACTTC.

The chain employs TRBV29-1 and TRBJ2-7, with a weak D call TRBD2 (6 bases). This CDR3 spans 13 amino acids. V dropped 3 bases and J dropped 4 bases, with 13 bases sitting between them. Per the germline V gene, CDR1 is SQVTM and CDR2 is ANQGSEA. The CDR3 nucleotides read TGCAGCGTTGAGGACGGGGGTTCGTACGAGCAGTACTTC. Translation gives CSVEDGGSYEQYF.

This clone was recorded once. J is TRBJ2-7 and V is TRBV6-5; 7 bases are shared with TRBD2. The CDR3 contains 13 residues. Germline V gives CDR1 MNHEY, CDR2 SVGAGI. The junction had 8 bases not matched to a gene; V was cut back by 5 bases and J by 7 bases. As DNA, the CDR3 is TGTGCCAGCAGTGAAGCGCTCGGGAGGGAGCAGTACTTC. As protein: CASSEALGREQYF.